The 2 T cell receptor beta chains given below trace back to one sample, sequenced in a study of cytomegalovirus exposure and HLA in healthy donors. The protocol was immunoSEQ multiplex PCR, while the TCRdb copy is restricted to in-frame clones and leaves out a portion. The table lists over 80,000 clones, approximately 81% of them singletons. Material for sequencing was PBMCs. The receptors stem from a man younger than 35 in good health and CMV-seropositive.

The chain has TRBV10-3 and TRBJ2-3, with TRBD1 matching 10 bases. There are 17 residues in the CDR3. V shed 5 bases, J shed 2 bases, and the junction held 10 bases outside the gene matches. Germline CDR1 is ENHRY and CDR2 is SYGVKD. CDR3: CAISRSTGTGDTDTQYF. CDR3 in DNA: TGTGCCATCAGTCGCTCCACCGGGACAGGGGACACAGATACGCAGTATTTT.

This chain joins TRBV5-1 and TRBJ2-5; 11 nucleotides agree with TRBD2. The ends lost 4 bases at V and 2 bases at J; junction bases unmatched: 7. Germline assignment: CDR1 SGHRS and CDR2 YFSETQ. The CDR3 loop spans 16 amino acids. In DNA, the CDR3 is TGCGCCAGCAGCCACGGGACTAGCGGACCACAAGAGACCCAGTACTTC. This sequence encodes CASSHGTSGPQETQYF.